Following are 25 T cell receptor beta chains from one sample sequenced in a study of blood T cell repertoires in COVID-19. The repertoire was sequenced with immunoSEQ multiplex PCR; TCRdb's copy has only in-frame clones and lacks some. The table records about 150,000 clones, around 90% of them present only once. The source material was peripheral blood. These receptors were taken from a woman aged 60-75 years with active or convalescent COVID-19.

The chain uses TRBV13 and TRBJ1-2; 9 nucleotides line up with TRBD1. The CDR3 is made up of 15 amino acids. CDR1 is PRHDT, CDR2 FYEKMQ, per germline (reference sequence). V shed 5 bases and J 6 bases; nucleotides not matched to a gene: 10. The CDR3 spells CASSRFGTGSHGYTF. The CDR3 coding sequence is TGTGCCAGCAGCCGCTTCGGGACAGGGTCCCATGGCTACACCTTC.

V is TRBV6-2 or TRBV6-3 and J is TRBJ1-5; D is ambiguous. V lost 4 bases and J lost 0, with 16 bases in between. In germline, CDR1 is MNHEY, CDR2 SVGEGT. The CDR3 spans 17 residues. CDR3 DNA: TGTGCCAGCAGTTGGGCTACGGGAGACTATAGCAATCAGCCCCAGCATTTT. Translating it yields CASSWATGDYSNQPQHF.

The V and J genes are TRBV11-3 and TRBJ1-1; the D gene is possibly TRBD1 (5 bases). Trimming left V 1 base short and J 3 bases short, with 9 bases between. This CDR3 has 14 residues. Germline V gene data show CDR1 as SGHNT and CDR2 as YENEEA. This CDR3 is CASSLAGGDTEAFF. CDR3 sequence (DNA): TGTGCCAGCAGCTTAGCTGGGGGGGACACTGAAGCTTTCTTT.

The rearrangement uses TRBV7-2 and TRBJ1-1; D is uncertain. Germline V gene data show CDR1 as SGHTA and CDR2 as FQGNSA. Trimming removed 4 bases from V and 0 bases from J, with 9 bases in between. The CDR3 loop spans 14 amino acids. The CDR3 protein is CASSSSLMNTEAFF. CDR3 nucleotide sequence: TGTGCCAGCAGCTCCAGTTTGATGAACACTGAAGCTTTCTTT.

The chain couples TRBV18 to TRBJ1-1; a weak D match, TRBD1 (5 bases). This CDR3 has 16 amino acids. Germline V gene sequence: CDR1 KGHSH, CDR2 LQKENI. V was cut by 2 bases and J by 5 bases, with 18 bases left in between. Here the CDR3 reads CASSPISGVGGTEAFF. The CDR3 DNA sequence: TGTGCCAGCTCACCAATTTCGGGGGTGGGCGGGACTGAAGCTTTCTTT.

The chain combines TRBV5-8 with TRBJ1-4; no clear D gene. The V end lost 4 bases, the J end lost 11 bases, and 15 bases lay between the germline ends. CDR1 is SGHTS, CDR2 YDEGEE, per germline. The CDR3 covers 13 residues. Here the CDR3 DNA reads TGTGCCAGCAGCCCGGAGGCAGGTAAGAAACTGTTTTTT. This translates into CASSPEAGKKLFF.

The CDR3 loop is CASSETGTIDGYTF. In DNA, the CDR3 is TGTGCCAGCAGTGAGACCGGGACAATCGATGGCTACACCTTC. V is TRBV2 and J is TRBJ1-2, with D perhaps TRBD1 (6 bases). V lost 3 bases and J lost 6, with 14 bases in between. The germline gives CDR1 SNHLY, CDR2 FYNNEI. CDR3 length: 14 amino acids.

This chain joins TRBV7-9 and TRBJ2-1, with TRBD2 identical over 7 bases. The germline CDR1 and CDR2 sequences are SEHNR and FQNEAQ (reference sequence). This CDR3 is built from 14 residues. Trimming took 5 bases from V and 11 from J; bases not matched to a gene: 12. The DNA for the CDR3 is TGTGCCAGCAGCCCGGGGACTACGATGATTAAGCAGTTCTTC. Translating it yields CASSPGTTMIKQFF.

The V gene is TRBV3-1 (or the pseudogene TRBV3-2), the J gene TRBJ2-1; 13 positions match TRBD2. J gave up 6 bases and V 4 bases, and 3 bases lay outside the gene matches. Germline V gene lookup returns CDR1 LGHDT and CDR2 YNNKEL (reference sequence). This CDR3 is built from 15 residues. CDR3 bases: TGTGCCAGCAGCCCACTAGCGGGGGGGCCCAATGAGCAGTTCTTC. Encoded protein: CASSPLAGGPNEQFF.

This clone was seen a single time. The chain employs TRBV21-1 and TRBJ2-1; TRBD2, the table's D call, lacks a check against the DNA. TRBV21-1 is tagged as a pseudogene. The CDR3 runs to 18 residues. The DNA for the CDR3 is TGTGCCAGCATCAATGGGGCTAGCGGGGGCCCACCCTACAATGAGCAGTTCTTC. Protein product: CASINGASGGPPYNEQFF.

The rearrangement joins TRBV6-5 to TRBJ1-4, with 7 positions matching TRBD1. CDR1 is MNHEY and CDR2 is SVGAGI in the germline V gene. J gave up 0 bases and V 6 bases, and 4 bases lay outside the gene matches. The CDR3 is 15 amino acids. CDR3 protein: CASRLDRATNEKLFF. DNA of the CDR3: TGTGCCAGCAGACTCGACAGGGCAACTAATGAAAAACTGTTTTTT.

The V call is TRBV6-5, the J call TRBJ1-1; perhaps TRBD1 as D (5 bases). Germline lookup yields CDR1 MNHEY and CDR2 SVGAGI. With 2 bases removed from V and 1 base from J, the gap between germline ends came to 5 bases. The CDR3 loop spans 13 amino acids. The CDR3 here is CASSYDRNTEAFF. Written as DNA, the CDR3 is TGTGCCAGCAGTTACGACAGGAACACTGAAGCTTTCTTT.

The V and J genes are TRBV7-9 and TRBJ1-3; D is possibly TRBD1 (6 bases). The CDR3 spans 16 residues. V was shortened by 4 bases and J by 0 bases, with 13 bases between the two germline ends. CDR1 and CDR2 from the germline V gene are SEHNR and FQNEAQ (reference sequence). For the CDR3, the DNA is TGTGCCAGCAGCTCAGGACAGACCTTCTCTGGAAACACCATATATTTT. Encoded protein: CASSSGQTFSGNTIYF.

The J gene is TRBJ1-5, the V gene TRBV20-1, with D maybe TRBD1 (5 bases). CDR1 and CDR2 from the germline V gene are DFQATT and SNEGSKA (reference sequence). V lost 3 bases and J lost 2, with 11 bases in between. This CDR3 is built from 14 residues. The CDR3: CSASLGVGNQPQHF. The CDR3 DNA reads TGCAGTGCTAGTCTAGGGGTGGGCAATCAGCCCCAGCATTTT.

Here the CDR3 reads CASSLQGGDEQFF. The CDR3 coding sequence is TGCGCCAGCAGCTTGCAGGGGGGCGATGAGCAGTTCTTC. The chain employs TRBV4-3 and TRBJ2-1, with D tentatively TRBD1 (7 bases). V was shortened by 5 bases and J by 8 bases, with 13 bases between the two germline ends. CDR3 length equals 13 residues. Per germline, CDR1 LGHNA and CDR2 YSLEER.

This clone was seen just once. V gene TRBV16 combines with J gene TRBJ1-5; D not resolved. This CDR3 has 13 residues. Between the trimmed V and J ends, which lost 0 bases and 4 bases, there was a span of 4 bases. In germline, CDR1 is KGHSY, CDR2 FQNENV. CDR3 sequence (DNA): TGTGCCAGCAGCCAATCCGGGAATCAGCCCCAGCATTTT. Translated, it gives CASSQSGNQPQHF.

This clone has just one count. The chain links TRBV5-1 to TRBJ2-5; D may be TRBD1 (7 bases). Germline lookup yields CDR1 SGHRS and CDR2 YFSETQ. The length of the CDR3 is 17 residues. The ends were cut back, 4 bases at V and 2 bases at J, with 21 bases in the middle. Here the CDR3 reads CASSAGTARVQQETQYF. The CDR3 DNA follows: TGCGCCAGCAGCGCGGGGACAGCACGGGTACAACAAGAGACCCAGTACTTC.

The chain carries TRBV6-6 and TRBJ2-1; 8 nucleotides line up with TRBD1. Germline-derived CDR1 and CDR2 are MNHNY and SVGAGI (reference sequence). The CDR3 covers 15 residues. V shed 2 bases and J 9 bases; nucleotides not matched to a gene: 9. DNA for the CDR3: TGTGCCAGCAGTTACCTAGGACAGGGTGAGGCTGAGCAGTTCTTC. Residues: CASSYLGQGEAEQFF.

The V and J genes are TRBV5-1 and TRBJ2-1; TRBD2 matches at 9 bases. The CDR3 length is 16 residues. Trimming cost V 4 bases and J 4 bases; bases outside gene matches: 9. Germline V lookup: CDR1 SGHRS, CDR2 YFSETQ. CDR3 protein: CASSLQRTSVYNEQFF. CDR3 bases: TGCGCCAGCAGCCTCCAACGGACTAGCGTTTACAATGAGCAGTTCTTC.

V usage is TRBV5-1 and J usage is TRBJ1-1; D remains ambiguous. The CDR3 runs 16 residues. Trimming shortened V by 0 bases and J by 0 bases, and 12 bases separated the two germline ends. Germline assignment: CDR1 SGHRS and CDR2 YFSETQ. Here the CDR3 DNA reads TGCGCCAGCAGCTTGGGGACTAGCGTTATGAACACTGAAGCTTTCTTT. It is translated as CASSLGTSVMNTEAFF.

The chain employs TRBV15 and TRBJ1-2; maybe TRBD1 (5 bases). This CDR3 spans 14 amino acids. V gave up 1 base and J gave up 1 base, with 7 bases separating them. Germline CDR1 and CDR2: LNHNV and YYDKDF (reference sequence). The CDR3 nucleotides are TGTGCCACCAGCAGAGCAGGGTTTAACTATGGCTACACCTTC. Protein: CATSRAGFNYGYTF.

The chain has TRBV6-5 and TRBJ1-5, with TRBD1 identical over 7 bases. V gave up 6 bases and J gave up 5 bases; unmatched junction bases: 7. Germline V lookup: CDR1 MNHEY, CDR2 SVGAGI. The CDR3 has 14 residues. CDR3 region: CASSETGYYQPQHF. In DNA, the CDR3 is TGTGCCAGCAGCGAGACAGGGTATTATCAGCCCCAGCATTTT.

The chain combines TRBV29-1 with TRBJ1-2; D is unclear. Germline V gives CDR1 SQVTM, CDR2 ANQGSEA. The V gene lost 6 bases and the J gene lost 4 bases, with 15 bases spanning the gap. The CDR3 consists of 13 residues. CDR3 bases: TGCAGCGTCCTGACACCTTTGGGCTATGGCTACACCTTC. Protein product: CSVLTPLGYGYTF.

This chain joins TRBV7-8 and TRBJ2-7; possibly TRBD2 for D (6 bases). Deletions cut 5 bases from V and 3 bases from J, with 11 bases between. Germline V gene data show CDR1 as SGHVS and CDR2 as FQNEAQ. The CDR3 contains 13 residues. The CDR3: CASSPGLFYEQYF. CDR3 bases: TGTGCCAGCAGCCCAGGACTATTCTACGAGCAGTACTTC.

The V call is TRBV7-9, the J call TRBJ2-7; D call uncertain. The germline CDR1 and CDR2 sequences are SEHNR and FQNEAQ (reference sequence). Trimming left V 2 bases short and J 6 bases short, with 23 bases between. The CDR3 extends over 17 amino acids. CDR3 loop: CASSLSGHTIISTEQYF. CDR3 nucleotides: TGTGCCAGCAGCTTAAGTGGGCACACCATCATCTCGACCGAGCAGTACTTC. The whole variable domain, filled in from reference TRBV7-9 and TRBJ2-7, reads DTGVSQNPRHKITKRGQNVTFRCDPISEHNRLYWYRQTLGQGPEFLTYFQNEAQLEKSRLLSDRFSAERPKGSFSTLEIQRTEQGDSAMYLCASSLSGHTIISTEQYFGPGTRLTVT.